This T cell receptor (beta chain) appears in the sequencing data of a study of blood T cell repertoires in COVID-19. Trimming cost V 0 bases and J 15 bases; bases outside gene matches: 8. There are 13 residues in the CDR3. The germline CDR1 and CDR2 sequences are WNHNN and SYGVQD (reference sequence). The data were produced by immunoSEQ multiplex PCR, yet TCRdb's version contains in-frame clones alone and is incomplete. The profile covers approximately 350,000 clones, with 91% appearing a single time and roughly 3% taken by the ten largest. This receptor was taken from a woman between 18 and 29 years old who had recovered from COVID-19. The V and J genes are TRBV10-1 and TRBJ2-1; 7 bases fit TRBD2. Input material: peripheral blood. In DNA, the CDR3 is TGCGCCAGCAGTGAGTCGATGCGGGAGTACCCGTTCTTC. It translates to CASSESMREYPFF.